The 25 T cell receptor beta chains given below trace back to one sample, sequenced in a study of prognosis after radiotherapy for stage I lung cancer. By two-round multiplex PCR, the TCR beta CDR3 was amplified from genomic DNA. For every TRBV and TRBJ gene, a specific primer was used in first-round PCR. TCRdb reanalysed the multiplex PCR reads using MiXCR and keeps one entry per CDR3 protein. The top ten clones hold about 25% of a sample with under 50,000 distinct CDR3 sequences, less than 25% of them seen once. This sample comprised PBMCs, obtained before or after stereotactic body radiation therapy (not recorded which). These receptors all stem from a donor at least 50 years old with non-small cell lung cancer.

This clonotype has at least ten counts. The chain is built from TRBV3-1 and TRBJ2-7, with 7 bases matching TRBD2. CDR3 length: 14 amino acids. The V and J ends lost 3 bases and 2 bases, in that order; junction bases with no gene match: 4. Germline V CDR1 and CDR2: LGHDT, YNNKEL (reference sequence). Here the CDR3 reads CASSQGGGTYEQYF. CDR3 DNA sequence: TGTGCCAGCAGCCAGGGGGGAGGGACCTACGAGCAGTACTTC.

This clonotype has at least ten counts. The chain recombines TRBV19 with TRBJ2-3; 9 nucleotides align to TRBD2. This CDR3 has 15 residues. Germline CDR1 reads LNHDA; CDR2 reads SQIVND (reference sequence). The V and J ends lost 3 bases and 3 bases, in that order; junction bases with no gene match: 4. The CDR3 spells CASSIGGGATDTQYF. DNA of the CDR3: TGTGCCAGTAGTATTGGCGGGGGGGCGACAGATACGCAGTATTTT.

There are many counts of this clonotype. The chain is built from TRBV6-2 or TRBV6-3 and TRBJ2-2, with a weak D call TRBD2 (6 bases). V lost 2 bases and J 7 bases, leaving 8 bases between the germline ends. There are 13 residues in the CDR3. The germline CDR1 and CDR2 sequences are MNHEY and SVGEGT. The CDR3 sequence is CASSYGGGGELFF. The DNA of the CDR3 is TGTGCCAGCAGTTACGGGGGAGGCGGGGAGCTGTTTTTT.

CDR3 protein: CSVYRGQQETQYF. The CDR3 DNA is TGCAGCGTTTACCGCGGACAGCAAGAGACCCAGTACTTC. V and J are TRBV29-1 and TRBJ2-5, with D possibly matching TRBD1 (6 bases). CDR1 SQVTM and CDR2 ANQGSEA come from the germline V gene. CDR3 length equals 13 residues. Trimming took off 5 bases at V and 2 bases at J, with 12 bases between the two ends.

This clonotype came up many times. The chain combines TRBV20-1 with TRBJ2-2; D not resolved. This CDR3 region has 14 residues. The germline V gene encodes CDR1 DFQATT and CDR2 SNEGSKA (reference sequence). Deletions cut 3 bases from V and 4 bases from J, with 12 bases between. Written as DNA, the CDR3 is TGCAGTGCTAGCCGAGGTGGATCCACCGGGGAGCTGTTTTTT. This translates into CSASRGGSTGELFF.

The chain carries TRBV11-2 and TRBJ1-4; maybe TRBD1 (6 bases). The CDR3 runs to 15 residues. CDR1 and CDR2 from the germline V gene are SGHAT and FQNNGV. The germline V and J ends were trimmed by 4 bases and 7 bases, with 16 bases remaining between them. The DNA for the CDR3 is TGTGCCAGCAGCTCAACAGGGTTAATTCTTGAAAAACTGTTTTTT. Its translation is CASSSTGLILEKLFF.

This clonotype was counted ten times or more. This chain uses TRBV27 with TRBJ1-6, with 8 bases matching TRBD1. The V and J ends lost 2 bases and 8 bases, in that order; junction bases with no gene match: 8. The germline V gene has CDR1 MNHEY and CDR2 SMNVEV (reference sequence). The CDR3 is 16 residues long. The CDR3 protein is CASSLQGAVRHSPLHF. CDR3 sequence (DNA): TGTGCCAGCAGTTTACAGGGGGCTGTTAGGCATTCACCCCTCCACTTT.

This clonotype was seen repeatedly, ten times or more. This chain uses TRBV19 with TRBJ1-1; D remains unclear. This CDR3 contains 13 residues. The V gene's germline CDR1 is LNHDA and CDR2 SQIVND (reference sequence). V gave up 5 bases and J gave up 5 bases, with 12 bases separating them. The CDR3 loop reads CASSQKRTTEAFF. CDR3 nucleotide sequence: TGTGCCAGTAGTCAAAAGAGGACGACTGAAGCTTTCTTT.

This clonotype was detected ten times or more. This sequence joins TRBV5-1 and TRBJ2-2; D is undetermined. CDR3 length: 14 amino acids. From germline, CDR1 is SGHRS and CDR2 YFSETQ. The V gene lost 0 bases and the J gene lost 1 base, with 4 bases spanning the gap. CDR3 sequence (DNA): TGCGCCAGCAGCTTGGACGGGAACACCGGGGAGCTGTTTTTT. Protein product: CASSLDGNTGELFF. Supplemented by reference TRBV5-1 and TRBJ2-2, the full variable domain reads KAGVTQTPRYLIKTRGQQVTLSCSPISGHRSVSWYQQTPGQGLQFLFEYFSETQRNKGNFPGRFSGRQFSNSRSEMNVSTLELGDSALYLCASSLDGNTGELFFGEGSRLTVL.

This clonotype ranks as medium-sized. The chain joins TRBV19 to TRBJ2-1; 8 bases agree with TRBD1. Losses at the gene ends were 6 bases for V and 5 bases for J; bases not matched to a gene: 6. CDR1 LNHDA and CDR2 SQIVND come from the germline V gene (reference sequence). The CDR3 is made up of 14 amino acids. The CDR3 is CASRPGGLDNEQFF. The CDR3 DNA reads as TGTGCCAGTAGGCCAGGGGGCCTGGACAATGAGCAGTTCTTC.

This clonotype was counted only a few times. A read error may be the cause here, since a much bigger clone is one base away. This chain uses TRBV7-9 with TRBJ2-5; D unclear. Germline CDR1 is SEHNR and CDR2 is FQNEAQ (reference sequence). The V and J ends lost 5 bases and 5 bases respectively, with 15 bases between them. The CDR3 is made up of 14 amino acids. The CDR3 DNA reads TGTGCCAGCAGCATCGCATCACCCGGGGAGACCCAGTACTTC. The encoded protein is CASSIASPGETQYF.

With regard to this clonotype: One end of the junction does not line up with germline, which may come from a read error. CDR3 sequence: CASRNDRGRIDEKFF. The CDR3, as DNA: TGTGCCAGCAGAAACGACAGGGGGCGAATCGATGAGAAGTTCTTC. This chain joins TRBV27 and TRBJ2-1, with TRBD1 matching over 10 bases. CDR3 length equals 15 residues. Per germline, CDR1 MNHEY and CDR2 SMNVEV (reference sequence).

This clonotype was counted at least ten times. The chain combines TRBV7-3 with TRBJ2-6; D is unresolved. Trimming cost V 0 bases and J 4 bases, with 7 bases left between them. The germline V gene encodes CDR1 SGHTA and CDR2 FQGTGA. The CDR3 length is 15 residues. CDR3 sequence: CASSLTRTGANVLTF. In nucleotides, the CDR3 is TGTGCCAGCAGCTTAACCCGGACCGGGGCCAACGTCCTGACTTTC.

This clonotype was recorded many times. The rearrangement uses TRBV28 and TRBJ1-4, with D possibly matching TRBD1 (6 bases). V lost 4 bases to trimming and J lost 5 bases, with 20 bases between them. This CDR3 is 17 amino acids long. Germline CDR1 MDHEN, CDR2 SYDVKM. CDR3 loop: CASSSLLRGDTNEKLFF. CDR3 in DNA: TGTGCCAGCAGTTCATTACTTAGGGGGGACACGAATGAAAAACTGTTTTTT.

A note on this clonotype: A far larger clone lies a single base away; this is likely a read error. The genes are TRBV6-4 and TRBJ1-5, with 8 bases identical to TRBD1. CDR3 size: 15 residues. CDR1 is MRHNA and CDR2 is SNTAGT in the germline V gene. CDR3 region: CVSSYPHRGDQPQHF. CDR3 coding DNA: TGTGTCAGCAGTTATCCTCACAGGGGGGATCAGCCCCAGCATTTT.

V and J are TRBV20-1 and TRBJ2-7, with 10 nucleotides matching TRBD2. Germline CDR1 and CDR2: DFQATT and SNEGSKA (reference sequence). Trimming at V came to 6 bases and at J to 9 bases, leaving 8 bases not matched to a gene. This CDR3 is built from 12 residues. The CDR3: CSAKTSGALQYF. The DNA of the CDR3 is TGCAGTGCGAAAACTAGCGGGGCTCTGCAGTACTTC.

This clonotype was seen ten or more times. The chain couples TRBV19 to TRBJ2-5; D is possibly TRBD2 (5 bases). The CDR3 runs to 13 residues. The V end was cut by 3 bases, the J end by 5 bases, with 10 bases between. Germline CDR1 and CDR2: LNHDA and SQIVND (reference sequence). CDR3 in amino acids: CASSMREIETQYF. The DNA of the CDR3 is TGTGCCAGTAGTATGAGGGAGATCGAGACCCAGTACTTC.

Regarding this clonotype: As the CDR3 is not closed by the conserved phenylalanine or tryptophan, this likely results from a read error. The DNA is omitted, as the CDR3 cannot be located on it reliably, and the CDR3 follows TCRdb's listing. The CDR3 loop is CASTISRVENYGHTL. The chain joins TRBV12-3 or TRBV12-4 to TRBJ1-2. 15 amino acids form the CDR3, both terminal residues included.

Turning to this clonotype: Being one base from a much bigger clone, this may be a read error. V and J are TRBV6-2 or TRBV6-3 and TRBJ1-4, with D hard to call. There are 13 residues in the CDR3. Germline CDR1 MNHEY, CDR2 SVGEGT. V lost 7 bases, J lost 7 bases, and 13 bases lay in between. The CDR3 region is CASTLSQVEKLFF. CDR3 DNA sequence: TGTGCCAGCACTCTAAGCCAGGTTGAAAAACTGTTTTTT.

This clonotype was seen ten or more times. The CDR3 reads CASSLGGLSGTEAFF. The CDR3 DNA reads TGTGCCAGCAGTTTAGGTGGGCTTAGCGGCACTGAAGCTTTCTTT. This chain joins TRBV12-3 or TRBV12-4 and TRBJ1-1, with unresolved D. This CDR3 has 15 residues. Trimming pared 1 base from V and 4 bases from J, leaving 13 bases between.

This clonotype was counted ten times or more. This chain joins TRBV6-5 and TRBJ2-3; no firm D call. The CDR3 has 11 amino acids. CDR1 and CDR2 from the germline V gene are MNHEY and SVGAGI. Trimming removed 4 bases from V and 8 bases from J, with 7 bases in between. Written as DNA, the CDR3 is TGTGCCAGCAGTTTTGTGGGTACGCAGTATTTT. Amino acid sequence: CASSFVGTQYF.

This chain joins TRBV11-2 and TRBJ2-3; maybe TRBD1 (5 bases). The germline V and J ends were trimmed by 3 bases and 1 base, with 11 bases remaining between them. CDR3 length equals 15 residues. Germline lookup yields CDR1 SGHAT and CDR2 FQNNGV. Here the CDR3 reads CASSFSRAGTDTQYF. Written as DNA, the CDR3 is TGTGCCAGCAGCTTCAGCAGGGCTGGCACAGATACGCAGTATTTT.

This clonotype has a count of ten or more. This rearrangement joins TRBV10-3 to TRBJ1-1; D unresolved. With 3 bases removed from V and 7 bases from J, the gap between germline ends came to 12 bases. CDR1 is ENHRY, CDR2 SYGVKD, per germline. CDR3 length equals 13 residues. The CDR3 coding sequence is TGTGCCATCAGTGACGGATCCTCAGATGAAGCTTTCTTT. It codes for CAISDGSSDEAFF.

As for this clonotype: A read error is the likely source, as a far larger clone sits one nucleotide away. The chain combines TRBV6-6 with TRBJ2-3; no reliable D call. The length of the CDR3 is 14 residues. Germline loops: CDR1 MNHNY, CDR2 SVGAGI (reference sequence). Trimming cost V 2 bases and J 5 bases, with 11 bases left between them. CDR3 coding DNA: TGTGCCAGCAGTTACCAGAGAACCAAAGATACGCAGTATTTT. Translated: CASSYQRTKDTQYF.

This clonotype came up many times. This sequence joins TRBV3-1 and TRBJ1-4; TRBD1 matches 9 bases. CDR1 and CDR2 (germline): LGHDT, YNNKEL (reference sequence). The CDR3 consists of 15 residues. Losses at the gene ends were 3 bases for V and 7 bases for J; bases not matched to a gene: 6. CDR3 nucleotide sequence: TGTGCCAGCAGCCACTCACAGGGGGCGGGTGAAAAACTGTTTTTT. Translated: CASSHSQGAGEKLFF.